The clone carrying this TCR beta chain was found once. Here immunoSEQ multiplex PCR was the method, and the copy in TCRdb shows in-frame clones only, minus some. The sample contains 130,000 to 150,000 clones, around 79% of which appear only once. This sample was taken from a study of blood T cell repertoires in COVID-19. The ends were cut back, 8 bases at V and 4 bases at J, with 11 bases in the middle. Germline V gene data show CDR1 as SNHLY and CDR2 as FYNNEI. This CDR3 is built from 12 residues. The specimen was peripheral blood. The V and J genes are TRBV2 and TRBJ1-2; D may be TRBD1 (5 bases). This TCR came from a man aged 45-65 years with active or convalescent COVID-19. CDR3 sequence (DNA): TGTGCCAGCGAAGGCAGGGTCTATGGCTACACCTTC. Translation: CASEGRVYGYTF.